The table lists the clone carrying this T cell receptor beta chain with a few counts. Its antigen is undetermined. Primers included in the PCR were 60 Vbeta and 13 Jbeta primers. Some clones are missing from TCRdb's copy, which holds only in-frame ones; the method was immunoSEQ multiplex PCR. The sample lists some 140,000 clones; approximately 79% were seen once. This entry belongs to a study of cytomegalovirus exposure and HLA in healthy donors. Study-level background: Some 180 million T cells yielded some 120 million unique TCR beta sequences in earlier analysis.

Per germline, CDR1 SGHAT and CDR2 FQNNGV. V lost 3 bases, J lost 5 bases, and 22 bases lay in between. CDR3 length: 17 residues. General study findings and limits: Follow-up analysis later connected one missense variant in DCLRE1C with trimming of TCR beta V- and J-genes.

The origin of this receptor is a woman aged 45-65 years in good health and CMV-seropositive. The specimen sequenced was PBMCs. This rearrangement joins TRBV11-2 to TRBJ2-5; D might be TRBD2 (6 bases). The CDR3 region is CASSFTRGYSVPETQYF. Here the CDR3 DNA reads TGTGCCAGCAGCTTCACACGGGGGTACTCCGTACCGGAGACCCAGTACTTC. Full variable domain (missing parts from reference TRBV11-2 and TRBJ2-5): EAGVAQSPRYKIIEKRQSVAFWCNPISGHATLYWYQQILGQGPKLLIQFQNNGVVDDSQLPKDRFSAERLKGVDSTLKIQPAKLEDSAVYLCASSFTRGYSVPETQYFGPGTRLLVL.